Presented here are 17 T cell receptor beta chains from one specimen sequenced in a study of blood T cell repertoires in COVID-19. Data came from immunoSEQ multiplex PCR; TCRdb stores just in-frame clones and leaves some out. Among about 100,000 clones listed, about nine tenths were seen once. The source material was peripheral blood. The receptors shown here come from a woman aged 45-65 years with COVID-19, enrolled during active disease.

The chain recombines TRBV29-1 with TRBJ1-2; D not resolved. The ends were cut back, 8 bases at V and 2 bases at J, with 9 bases in the middle. The V gene's germline CDR1 is SQVTM and CDR2 ANQGSEA. The CDR3 is 11 residues long. CDR3 sequence (DNA): TGCAGCTCCGGGATGAACTATGGCTACACCTTC. This codes for CSSGMNYGYTF.

The rearrangement joins TRBV2 to TRBJ1-4, with 10 positions matching TRBD1. This CDR3 region has 21 residues. The germline V gene has CDR1 SNHLY and CDR2 FYNNEI. J gave up 3 bases and V 5 bases, and 21 bases lay outside the gene matches. The DNA for the CDR3 is TGTGCCAGCAGTTCTCGGGGATCTGAGGGACAGGGGTCTTTTGCTAATGAAAAACTGTTTTTT. This translates into CASSSRGSEGQGSFANEKLFF.

V gene TRBV4-1 combines with J gene TRBJ2-5; 10 bases match TRBD2. The V gene end was trimmed by 4 bases and the J gene end by 2 bases; junction bases not matched to a gene: 7. The CDR3 length is 16 residues. From germline, CDR1 is MGHRA and CDR2 YSYEKL. CDR3 in amino acids: CASSRVSGGWQETQYF. As DNA, the CDR3 is TGCGCCAGCAGCCGGGTTAGCGGGGGGTGGCAAGAGACCCAGTACTTC.

The chain joins TRBV5-4 to TRBJ1-4; D is undetermined. The CDR3 spans 14 residues. Trimming cost V 4 bases and J 0 bases, with 7 bases left between them. Germline CDR1 SGHNT, CDR2 YYREEE (reference sequence). This CDR3 reads CASSREATNEKLFF. For the CDR3, the DNA is TGTGCCAGCAGCCGGGAGGCAACTAATGAAAAACTGTTTTTT.

V is TRBV11-2 and J is TRBJ2-3; no clear D gene. Germline-derived CDR1 and CDR2 are SGHAT and FQNNGV. V shed 4 bases and J shed 0 bases, with 5 bases lying between them. The CDR3 is made up of 13 amino acids. The CDR3 nucleotides are TGTGCCAGCAGCTCCGGGAGCACAGATACGCAGTATTTT. Residues: CASSSGSTDTQYF.

The V gene is TRBV7-9, the J gene TRBJ2-3; no firm D call. Trimming took off 5 bases at V and 3 bases at J, with 9 bases between the two ends. This CDR3 is 13 amino acids long. Germline V gene lookup returns CDR1 SEHNR and CDR2 FQNEAQ (reference sequence). CDR3 sequence (DNA): TGTGCCAGCAGCGGGCGACATACAGATACGCAGTATTTT. It translates to CASSGRHTDTQYF.

The chain joins TRBV29-1 to TRBJ1-2; the D gene is possibly TRBD1 (6 bases). The germline gives CDR1 SQVTM, CDR2 ANQGSEA. The CDR3 contains 15 residues. Deletions cut 3 bases from V and 3 bases from J, with 17 bases between. The CDR3 loop reads CSVDSQGTSDYGYTF. The CDR3 DNA follows: TGCAGCGTTGATTCACAGGGCACTAGTGACTATGGCTACACCTTC.

This chain connects TRBV10-2 to TRBJ1-4; 9 bases fit TRBD1. CDR1 and CDR2 (germline): WSHSY, SAAADI. The CDR3 runs 13 residues. J gave up 7 bases and V 10 bases, and 7 bases lay outside the gene matches. As DNA, the CDR3 is TGCGCCACCTCCGGGACAGGGATTGAAAAACTGTTTTTT. It translates to CATSGTGIEKLFF.

The V gene is TRBV3-1 (or the pseudogene TRBV3-2), the J gene TRBJ1-1, with D possibly TRBD1 on 5 matching bases. V shed 4 bases and J shed 1 base, with 10 bases lying between them. Germline values: CDR1 LGHDT, CDR2 YNNKEL (reference sequence). This CDR3 contains 14 residues. The CDR3 sequence is CASSRTFQNTEAFF. CDR3 bases: TGTGCCAGCAGCCGGACATTCCAGAACACTGAAGCTTTCTTT.

This clone has just one count. The chain carries TRBV11-2 and TRBJ2-1; the match to TRBD2 covers 13 bases. The J segment lost 4 bases and the V segment lost 4 bases, leaving 4 bases of the junction unmatched. The germline gives CDR1 SGHAT, CDR2 FQNNGV. This CDR3 spans 16 amino acids. The DNA for the CDR3 is TGTGCCAGCAGCTCGGGACTAGCGGGGTCTTACAATGAGCAGTTCTTC. Its translation is CASSSGLAGSYNEQFF.

This chain connects TRBV19 to TRBJ1-4; TRBD1 agrees at 7 bases. The CDR3 covers 11 residues. CDR1 is LNHDA, CDR2 SQIVND, per germline (reference sequence). The trim removed 5 bases at V and 12 bases at J, leaving 3 bases unmatched. The CDR3 region has the DNA TGTGCCAGTAGTCCAGGGGGAGAACTGTTTTTT. Encoded protein: CASSPGGELFF.

V and J are TRBV6-5 and TRBJ1-1, with 9 nucleotides matching TRBD1. V lost 5 bases, J lost 9 bases, and 13 bases stayed unmatched. Germline values: CDR1 MNHEY, CDR2 SVGAGI. The length of the CDR3 is 15 residues. The DNA of the CDR3 is TGTGCCAGCAGTACCCGCACAGGGGGCGAAGGGAAAGCTTTCTTT. Translated, it gives CASSTRTGGEGKAFF.

V usage is TRBV7-2 and J usage is TRBJ2-5, with 7 bases fitting TRBD1. Trimming took 1 base from V and 9 from J; bases not matched to a gene: 8. Germline assignment: CDR1 SGHTA and CDR2 FQGNSA. This CDR3 region has 14 residues. CDR3 sequence reads: CASSLGSGQGAQYF. The CDR3 nucleotides are TGTGCCAGCAGCTTAGGATCAGGGCAGGGGGCCCAGTACTTC. Looking up the rest from reference TRBV7-2 and TRBJ2-5 gives the full variable domain: GAGVSQSPSNKVTEKGKDVELRCDPISGHTALYWYRQSLGQGLEFLIYFQGNSAPDKSGLPSDRFSAERTGGSVSTLTIQRTQQEDSAVYLCASSLGSGQGAQYFGPGTRLLVL.

The table lists this clone with a count of one. The V call is TRBV7-3, the J call TRBJ2-2; tentative D call: TRBD1 (6 bases). V was trimmed by 1 base and J by 7 bases, leaving 10 bases between them. Germline values: CDR1 SGHTA, CDR2 FQGTGA. The CDR3 extends over 14 amino acids. The CDR3 region is CASSLIGGNGELFF. Here the CDR3 DNA reads TGTGCCAGCAGCTTAATAGGGGGTAACGGGGAGCTGTTTTTT.

The chain recombines TRBV6-5 with TRBJ2-3; 9 bases are a match to TRBD2. Germline V lookup: CDR1 MNHEY, CDR2 SVGAGI. The CDR3 sequence is 16 residues long. Trimming took 2 bases from V and 3 from J; bases not matched to a gene: 6. The CDR3 is CASSYEAGGQTDTQYF. The CDR3 region has the DNA TGTGCCAGCAGTTACGAAGCGGGGGGCCAAACAGATACGCAGTATTTT.

This clone has a single count. A much larger clone sits a single nucleotide away, making a read error possible. Distinct nucleotide sequences in the sample also encode this CDR3. This sequence joins TRBV6-5 and TRBJ1-6; perhaps TRBD1 as D (5 bases). Germline assignment: CDR1 MNHEY and CDR2 SVGAGI. V was pared by 2 bases and J by 6 bases, with 8 bases between. This CDR3 is 14 amino acids long. The CDR3 region is CASSYGDSNSPLHF. CDR3 sequence (DNA): TGTGCCAGCAGTTACGGTGACAGTAATTCACCCCTCCACTTT.

The chain has TRBV11-3 and TRBJ2-7, with 8 bases matching TRBD2. This CDR3 is 14 amino acids long. The V gene end was trimmed by 4 bases and the J gene end by 4 bases; junction bases not matched to a gene: 6. CDR1 SGHNT and CDR2 YENEEA come from the germline V gene. The CDR3 coding sequence is TGTGCCAGCAGCTCGAAGCGGGGGTGGTACGAGCAGTACTTC. It yields the protein CASSSKRGWYEQYF. Filled out from reference TRBV11-3 and TRBJ2-7, the complete variable domain reads EAGVVQSPRYKIIEKKQPVAFWCNPISGHNTLYWYLQNLGQGPELLIRYENEEAVDDSQLPKDRFSAERLKGVDSTLKIQPAELGDSAVYLCASSSKRGWYEQYFGPGTRLTVT.